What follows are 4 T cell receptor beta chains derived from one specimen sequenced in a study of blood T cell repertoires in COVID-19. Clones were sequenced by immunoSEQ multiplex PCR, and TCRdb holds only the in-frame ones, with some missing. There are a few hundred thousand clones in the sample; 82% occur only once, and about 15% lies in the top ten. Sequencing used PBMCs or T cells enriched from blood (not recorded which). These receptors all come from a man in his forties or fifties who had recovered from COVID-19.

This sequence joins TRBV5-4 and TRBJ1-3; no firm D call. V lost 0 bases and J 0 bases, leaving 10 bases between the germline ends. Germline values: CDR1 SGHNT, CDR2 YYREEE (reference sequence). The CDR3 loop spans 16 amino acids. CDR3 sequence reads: CASSLGSTLSGNTIYF. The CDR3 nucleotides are TGTGCCAGCAGCTTGGGCAGTACCCTCTCTGGAAACACCATATATTTT.

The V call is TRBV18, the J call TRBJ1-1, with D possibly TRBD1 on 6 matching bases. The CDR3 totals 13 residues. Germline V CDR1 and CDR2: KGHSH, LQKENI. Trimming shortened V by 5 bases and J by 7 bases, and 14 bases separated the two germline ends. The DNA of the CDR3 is TGTGCCAGCTCAAAGACAGGCCTAAGTGAAGCTTTCTTT. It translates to CASSKTGLSEAFF.

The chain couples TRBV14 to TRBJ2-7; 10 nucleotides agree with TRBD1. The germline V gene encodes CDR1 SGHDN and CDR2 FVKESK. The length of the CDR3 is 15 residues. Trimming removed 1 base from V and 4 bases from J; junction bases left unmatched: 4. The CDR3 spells CASSQGGQGRYEQYF. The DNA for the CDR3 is TGTGCCAGCAGCCAAGGGGGACAGGGGAGGTACGAGCAGTACTTC.

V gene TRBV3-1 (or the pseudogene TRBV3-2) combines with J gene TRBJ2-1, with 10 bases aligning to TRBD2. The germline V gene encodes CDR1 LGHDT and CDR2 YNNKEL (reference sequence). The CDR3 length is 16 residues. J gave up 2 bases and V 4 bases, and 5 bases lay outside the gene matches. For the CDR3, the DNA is TGTGCCAGCAGCCCATGGACTAGCGGTACCTACAATGAGCAGTTCTTC. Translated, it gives CASSPWTSGTYNEQFF.